These 16 T cell receptor beta chains share one sample of origin, sequenced in a study of identical twins. TCRdb analysed the 5' RACE reads with MiXCR anew, one entry per CDR3 protein. This table holds approximately 600,000 distinct CDR3 sequences, around 7.4% found once. The sample also formed part of further work on yellow fever vaccine responses in identical twins.

The sample comprised PBMCs. Receptors were obtained from a woman younger than 35 in good health.

This clonotype has a handful of counts. This chain links TRBV27 with TRBJ1-1, with TRBD1 matching 7 bases. The CDR3 totals 17 residues. V lost 2 bases, J lost 6 bases, and 15 bases stayed unmatched. Germline V CDR1 and CDR2: MNHEY, SMNVEV (reference sequence). CDR3: CASSLPHTWTGGSEAFF. CDR3 coding DNA: TGTGCCAGCAGTTTACCCCATACTTGGACAGGCGGGTCTGAAGCTTTCTTT.

In this sample, this clonotype turned up many times. V usage is TRBV20-1 and J usage is TRBJ2-7; D unclear. CDR1 and CDR2 from the germline V gene are DFQATT and SNEGSKA (reference sequence). There are 14 residues in the CDR3. V lost 2 bases to trimming and J lost 7 bases, with 18 bases between them. CDR3: CSARPLEVIVEQYF. The CDR3 nucleotides read TGCAGTGCTAGACCGCTAGAGGTTATAGTTGAGCAGTACTTC.

This chain connects TRBV29-1 to TRBJ2-1; 10 bases align to TRBD1. This CDR3 spans 13 amino acids. J was trimmed by 4 bases and V by 6 bases; bases with no gene match: 3. Germline V gene data show CDR1 as SQVTM and CDR2 as ANQGSEA. The CDR3 DNA sequence: TGCAGCGTCGACAGGGGGCTTTACAATGAGCAGTTCTTC. Translating gives CSVDRGLYNEQFF.

In its sample, this clonotype was seen a few times. V and J are TRBV5-6 and TRBJ2-2; 8 nucleotides line up with TRBD2. CDR3 length equals 14 residues. Germline V CDR1 and CDR2: SGHDT, YYEEEE. Trimming at V came to 4 bases and at J to 5 bases, leaving 4 bases not matched to a gene. CDR3 nucleotides: TGTGCCAGCAGCACGGGGGGGGAAACCGGGGAGCTGTTTTTT. Its translation: CASSTGGETGELFF.

This clonotype has more than one count but fewer than ten. The rearrangement joins TRBV24-1 to TRBJ2-3; perhaps TRBD2 as D (5 bases). The CDR3 is 14 residues long. V was shortened by 3 bases and J by 1 base, with 7 bases between the two germline ends. The germline V gene encodes CDR1 KGHDR and CDR2 SFDVKD. The CDR3 spells CATSDRRGTDTQYF. For the CDR3, the DNA is TGTGCCACCAGTGATCGGCGGGGCACAGATACGCAGTATTTT.

A single count supports this clonotype. Sequence at one end of the junction differs from germline and may be a read error. DNA of the CDR3: TGTACCATCAGTTTACGACTAGCGGGGGATTACTCCTACAATGAGCAGTTCTTC. This encodes CTISLRLAGDYSYNEQFF. V gene TRBV10-3 combines with J gene TRBJ2-1, with 12 nucleotides matching TRBD2. The CDR3 consists of 18 residues. Germline V lookup: CDR1 ENHRY, CDR2 SYGVKD.

This clonotype was detected ten times or more. As DNA, the CDR3 is TGTGCCAGCAGTTCGCCGAGGCAGGGGAACACTGAAGCTTTCTTT. Translating it yields CASSSPRQGNTEAFF. The chain couples TRBV28 to TRBJ1-1; tentative D call: TRBD1 (5 bases). The germline V and J ends were trimmed by 4 bases and 1 base, with 13 bases remaining between them. CDR3 size: 15 residues. Germline V gene data show CDR1 as MDHEN and CDR2 as SYDVKM.

On this clonotype: Given a much more abundant clone one base away, this may be a read error. The chain carries TRBV7-8 and TRBJ2-5, with 9 positions matching TRBD1. CDR3 length: 14 residues. Germline loops: CDR1 SGHVS, CDR2 FQNEAQ. CDR3 DNA: TGTGCCAACAGCCCGGACAGGGGACGTGAGACCCAGTACTTC. It specifies CANSPDRGRETQYF.

A remark on this clonotype: One junction end disagrees with the germline gene, perhaps due to a read error. The chain has TRBV11-2 and TRBJ1-2; no reliable D call. CDR1 is SGHAT, CDR2 FQNNGV, per germline. The CDR3 consists of 11 residues. CDR3 sequence reads: CASSLSTIQNF. The CDR3 DNA follows: TGTGCCAGCAGCTTATCGACTATTCAAAACTTC.

This clonotype was seen only a few times. The chain links TRBV3-1 to TRBJ2-2; weak D call: TRBD2 (6 bases). V was trimmed by 3 bases and J by 2 bases, leaving 13 bases between them. CDR1 LGHDT and CDR2 YNNKEL come from the germline V gene (reference sequence). The CDR3 loop spans 16 amino acids. DNA of the CDR3: TGTGCCAGCAGCCACAGTAGCGGTTATAACACCGGGGAGCTGTTTTTT. It codes for CASSHSSGYNTGELFF. Combining the CDR3 with reference TRBV3-1 and TRBJ2-2 gives the whole variable domain DTAVSQTPKYLVTQMGNDKSIKCEQNLGHDTMYWYKQDSKKFLKIMFSYNNKELIINETVPNRFSPKSPDKAHLNLHINSLELGDSAVYFCASSHSSGYNTGELFFGEGSRLTVL.

This clonotype was observed at least ten times. The chain combines TRBV7-2 with TRBJ1-3; D unclear. The CDR3 is 16 residues long. Per the germline V gene, CDR1 is SGHTA and CDR2 is FQGNSA. V lost 0 bases to trimming and J lost 4 bases, with 13 bases between them. CDR3 in amino acids: CASSLALDLGGNTIYF. DNA of the CDR3: TGTGCCAGCAGCTTAGCCCTGGACTTGGGAGGAAACACCATATATTTT.

The gene calls are TRBV7-9 and TRBJ1-2; D not resolved. The V gene lost 4 bases and the J gene lost 1 base, with 16 bases spanning the gap. From germline, CDR1 is SEHNR and CDR2 FQNEAQ (reference sequence). The CDR3 spans 16 residues. The CDR3: CASSSNIELFNYGYTF. The CDR3 DNA follows: TGTGCCAGCAGCTCAAATATTGAACTCTTTAACTATGGCTACACCTTC.

This clonotype was counted between two and nine times. This rearrangement joins TRBV3-1 to TRBJ2-1; 9 bases match TRBD1. The CDR3 contains 15 residues. V lost 2 bases to trimming and J lost 8 bases; unmatched junction nucleotides: 7. Germline-derived CDR1 and CDR2 are LGHDT and YNNKEL (reference sequence). CDR3 DNA: TGTGCCAGCAGCCAAACCGGGACAGGGAGGGATGAGCAGTTCTTC. Translated, it gives CASSQTGTGRDEQFF.

J is TRBJ2-7 and V is TRBV11-2, with 10 nucleotides matching TRBD1. This CDR3 region has 12 residues. Germline V lookup: CDR1 SGHAT, CDR2 FQNNGV. The V gene end was trimmed by 5 bases and the J gene end by 12 bases; junction bases not matched to a gene: 7. The CDR3 sequence: CASSLGQGEGYV. CDR3 bases: TGTGCCAGCAGCCTCGGACAGGGGGAAGGGTACGTC.

This chain joins TRBV7-2 and TRBJ2-5; D perhaps matches TRBD2 (5 bases). Germline V gene sequence: CDR1 SGHTA, CDR2 FQGNSA. The CDR3 extends over 13 amino acids. The V end was cut by 4 bases, the J end by 4 bases, with 10 bases between. The CDR3 is CASSSSSLETQYF. The DNA of the CDR3 is TGTGCCAGCAGCTCCTCTAGCCTAGAGACCCAGTACTTC.

This clonotype was recorded a few times. J is TRBJ1-2 and V is TRBV29-1; D ambiguous. With 5 bases removed from V and 4 bases from J, the gap between germline ends came to 8 bases. Germline CDR1 and CDR2: SQVTM and ANQGSEA. The CDR3 runs to 11 residues. CDR3 sequence reads: CSVPNIYGYTF. The CDR3 bases are TGCAGCGTTCCTAACATCTATGGCTACACCTTC.